This is a list of T cell receptor beta chains from one sample in a study of shared clonotypes between healthy human individuals. Measured with immunoSEQ multiplex PCR; TCRdb has only the in-frame clones, and not every one. Of millions of clones in the sample, less than 95% are singletons; the top ten hold around 1.1%. Material: naive CD8+ T cells sorted from blood. The receptors stem from a man aged 18 to 35 in good health. Each CDR3 is given with its conserved first and last residue. A D gene is named only where the DNA matches it firmly. Clone size is shown for a subset of rows, as once, few, many or a class of expanded clone.

>TRBD1|TRBV9|.|TRBJ2-2
CASSVEGTANTGELFF
TGTGCCAGCAGCGTAGAAGGGACAGCAAACACCGGGGAGCTGTTTTTT
>TRBD1|TRBV27|.|TRBJ2-7
CASSTGWEQYF
TGTGCCAGTTCGACAGGGTGGGAGCAGTACTTC
>.|TRBV27|.|TRBJ2-7
CASSLLVPGEQYF
TGTGCCAGCAGTTTGCTAGTCCCGGGAGAGCAGTACTTC
>.|TRBV29-1|.|TRBJ1-2
CSVDVGSRYGYTF
TGCAGCGTTGACGTAGGGTCGAGGTATGGCTACACCTTC
>TRBD2|TRBV7-7|once|TRBJ2-2
CASSSGLAGELFF
TGTGCTAGCAGCTCTGGACTAGCCGGGGAGCTGTTTTTT
>TRBD2|TRBV9|.|TRBJ2-5
CASSALSTGLEETQYF
TGTGCCAGCAGCGCCCTTTCGACCGGACTAGAAGAGACCCAGTACTTC
>.|TRBV4-3|.|TRBJ2-2
CASSQDRGTGNTGELFF
TGCGCCAGCAGCCAAGATCGGGGAACGGGTAACACCGGGGAGCTGTTTTTT
>.|TRBV5-1|once|TRBJ2-2
CASSSPGAGLPNTGELFF
TGCGCCAGCAGCTCCCCGGGGGCCGGGTTACCGAACACCGGGGAGCTGTTTTTT
>TRBD2|TRBV7-6|.|TRBJ2-3
CASSLSPSIGGTDTQYF
TGTGCCAGCAGCTTAAGTCCGTCCATCGGGGGGACAGATACGCAGTATTTT
>.|TRBV7-6|.|TRBJ2-3
CASSNTDTQYF
TGTGCCAGCAGCAATACAGATACGCAGTATTTT
>.|TRBV4-2|.|TRBJ2-7
CASSQDLGTLTYEQYF
TGTGCCAGCAGCCAAGATCTCGGGACTCTTACCTACGAGCAGTACTTC
>.|TRBV19|.|TRBJ1-1
CASRLDGEDTEAFF
TGTGCCAGTAGGTTGGACGGGGAGGACACTGAAGCTTTCTTT
>TRBD2|TRBV27|.|TRBJ2-1
CASSSRTSGGAPGEQFF
TGTGCCAGCAGTTCAAGGACTAGCGGGGGGGCCCCGGGTGAGCAGTTCTTC
>.|TRBV5-3|.|TRBJ1-5
CARRRDYSNQPQHF
TGTGCCAGAAGACGGGACTATAGCAATCAGCCCCAGCATTTT
>TRBD1|TRBV5-4|.|TRBJ2-5
CASSTGGGETQYF
TGTGCCAGCAGCACAGGGGGCGGAGAGACCCAGTACTTC
>.|TRBV7-8|.|TRBJ1-5
CASSLLDLQPQHF
TGTGCCAGCAGCTTGTTGGACCTTCAGCCCCAGCATTTT
>.|TRBV30|.|TRBJ1-1
CAWSVGGRTEAFF
TGTGCCTGGAGTGTAGGGGGGCGGACTGAAGCTTTCTTT
>.|TRBV5-6|.|TRBJ1-1
CASSLASGRFLYEAFF
TGTGCCAGCAGCTTGGCCTCGGGGCGTTTTCTTTATGAAGCTTTCTTT
>.|TRBV5-1|.|TRBJ1-5
CASRTGDNQPQHF
TGCGCCAGCAGAACGGGAGACAATCAGCCCCAGCATTTT
>.|TRBV27|once|TRBJ2-1
CASSLFSGASYNEQFF
TGTGCCAGCAGTTTATTTTCCGGGGCCTCCTACAATGAGCAGTTCTTC